The 2 T cell receptor beta chains listed next were all sequenced from one sample in a study of blood T cell repertoires in COVID-19. The protocol was immunoSEQ multiplex PCR, while the TCRdb copy is restricted to in-frame clones and leaves out a portion. The data show fewer than 350,000 clones, roughly 90% seen once. Specimen: peripheral blood. The receptor source for this set is a woman aged 25 to 45 with COVID-19, enrolled during active disease.

A few counts support this clone. The V and J genes are TRBV2 and TRBJ2-7; D unresolved. Between the trimmed V and J ends, which lost 6 bases and 0 bases, there was a span of 3 bases. Germline CDR1 reads SNHLY; CDR2 reads FYNNEI. The CDR3 is 11 amino acids. The CDR3 here is CASSLSYEQYF. The DNA of the CDR3 is TGTGCCAGCAGCCTCTCCTACGAGCAGTACTTC.

This chain links TRBV24-1 with TRBJ2-5; TRBD1 matches 7 bases. Per the germline V gene, CDR1 is KGHDR and CDR2 is SFDVKD. The CDR3 has 15 residues. V was pared by 4 bases and J by 1 base, with 5 bases of the junction left unmatched. CDR3: CATSDRRQGQETQYF. The CDR3 nucleotides read TGTGCCACCAGTGACCGTCGACAGGGCCAAGAGACCCAGTACTTC.